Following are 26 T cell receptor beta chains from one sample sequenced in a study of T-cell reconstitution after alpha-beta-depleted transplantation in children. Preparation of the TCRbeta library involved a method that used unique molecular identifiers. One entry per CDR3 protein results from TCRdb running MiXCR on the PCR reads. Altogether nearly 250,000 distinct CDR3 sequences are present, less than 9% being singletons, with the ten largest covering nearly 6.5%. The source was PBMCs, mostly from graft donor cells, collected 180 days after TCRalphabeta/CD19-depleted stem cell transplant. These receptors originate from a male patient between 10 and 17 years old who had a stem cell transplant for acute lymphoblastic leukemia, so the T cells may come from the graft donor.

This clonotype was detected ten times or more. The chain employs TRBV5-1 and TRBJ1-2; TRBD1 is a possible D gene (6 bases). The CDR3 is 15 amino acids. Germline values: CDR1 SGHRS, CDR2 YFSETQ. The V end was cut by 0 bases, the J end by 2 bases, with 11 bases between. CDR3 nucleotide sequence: TGCGCCAGCAGCTTGGCAACTCAGGGGAACTATGGCTACACCTTC. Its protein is CASSLATQGNYGYTF.

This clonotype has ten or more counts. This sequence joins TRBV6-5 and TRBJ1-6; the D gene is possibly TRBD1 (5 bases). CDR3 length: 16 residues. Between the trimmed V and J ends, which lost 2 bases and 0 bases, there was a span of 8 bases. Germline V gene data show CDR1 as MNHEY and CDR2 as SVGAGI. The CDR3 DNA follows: TGTGCCAGCAGTTACCAGGGAGTCTCCTATAATTCACCCCTCCACTTT. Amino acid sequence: CASSYQGVSYNSPLHF.

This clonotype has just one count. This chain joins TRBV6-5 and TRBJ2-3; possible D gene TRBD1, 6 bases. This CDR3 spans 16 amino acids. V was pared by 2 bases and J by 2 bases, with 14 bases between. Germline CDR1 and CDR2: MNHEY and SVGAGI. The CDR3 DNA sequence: TGTGCCAGCAGTTACGCGACAGGTTCCATCACAGATACGCAGTATTTT. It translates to CASSYATGSITDTQYF.

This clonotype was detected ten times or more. CDR3 nucleotide sequence: TGTGCCAGCAGCCTTCGATTGGGGGTCGGGAATTCACCCCTCCACTTT. Its protein product is CASSLRLGVGNSPLHF. The chain has TRBV3-1 and TRBJ1-6, with a weak D call TRBD1 (5 bases). CDR1 and CDR2 from the germline V gene are LGHDT and YNNKEL (reference sequence). Trimming shortened V by 4 bases and J by 7 bases, and 17 bases separated the two germline ends. The CDR3 covers 16 residues. Complete variable domain (other parts from reference TRBV3-1 and TRBJ1-6): DTAVSQTPKYLVTQMGNDKSIKCEQNLGHDTMYWYKQDSKKFLKIMFSYNNKELIINETVPNRFSPKSPDKAHLNLHINSLELGDSAVYFCASSLRLGVGNSPLHFGNGTRLTVT.

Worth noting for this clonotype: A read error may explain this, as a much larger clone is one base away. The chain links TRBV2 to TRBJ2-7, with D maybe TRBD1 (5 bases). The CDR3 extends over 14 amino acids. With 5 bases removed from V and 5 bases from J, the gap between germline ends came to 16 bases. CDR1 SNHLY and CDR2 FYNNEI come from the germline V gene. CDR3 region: CASSTPGSANEQYF. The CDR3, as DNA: TGTGCCAGCAGTACACCAGGGTCCGCTAACGAGCAGTACTTC.

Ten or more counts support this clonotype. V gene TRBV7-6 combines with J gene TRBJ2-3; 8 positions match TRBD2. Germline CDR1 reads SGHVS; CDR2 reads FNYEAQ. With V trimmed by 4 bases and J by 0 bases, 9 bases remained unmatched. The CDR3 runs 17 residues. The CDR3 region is CASSSSPGGASTDTQYF. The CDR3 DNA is TGTGCCAGCAGCTCCTCACCCGGGGGGGCTAGCACAGATACGCAGTATTTT.

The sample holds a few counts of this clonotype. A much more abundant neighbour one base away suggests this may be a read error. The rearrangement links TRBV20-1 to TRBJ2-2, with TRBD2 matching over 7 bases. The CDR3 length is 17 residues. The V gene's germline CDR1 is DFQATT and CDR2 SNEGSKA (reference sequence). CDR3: CCASPPTSPRGTGELFF. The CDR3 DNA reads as TGCTGTGCTAGTCCCCCGACTAGCCCCCGGGGGACCGGGGAGCTGTTTTTT.

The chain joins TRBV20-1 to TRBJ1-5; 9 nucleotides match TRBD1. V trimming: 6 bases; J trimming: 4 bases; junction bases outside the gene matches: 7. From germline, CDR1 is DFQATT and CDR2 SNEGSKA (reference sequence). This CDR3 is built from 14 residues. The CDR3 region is CSAPDRGGNQPQHF. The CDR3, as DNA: TGCAGTGCGCCCGACAGGGGGGGGAATCAGCCCCAGCATTTT.

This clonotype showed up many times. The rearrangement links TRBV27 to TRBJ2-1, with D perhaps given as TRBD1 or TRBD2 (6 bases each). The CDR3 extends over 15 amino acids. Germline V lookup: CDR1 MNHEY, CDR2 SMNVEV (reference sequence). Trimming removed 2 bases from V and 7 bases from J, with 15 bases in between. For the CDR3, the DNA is TGTGCCAGCAGTTTACTGGGGGGCATACGGAATGAGCAGTTCTTC. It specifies CASSLLGGIRNEQFF.

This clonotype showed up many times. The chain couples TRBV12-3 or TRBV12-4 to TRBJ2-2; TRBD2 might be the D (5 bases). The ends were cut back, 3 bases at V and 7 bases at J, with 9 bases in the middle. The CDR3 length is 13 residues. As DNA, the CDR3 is TGTGCCAGCAGTTTGTTGGCGGGCGGGGAGCTGTTTTTT. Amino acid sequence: CASSLLAGGELFF.

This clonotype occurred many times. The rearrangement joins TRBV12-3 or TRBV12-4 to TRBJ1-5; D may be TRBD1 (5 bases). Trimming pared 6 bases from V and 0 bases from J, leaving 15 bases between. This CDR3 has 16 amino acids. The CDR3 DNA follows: TGTGCCAGCAGCCCCGACAGAGACTATAGCAATCAGCCCCAGCATTTT. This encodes CASSPDRDYSNQPQHF.

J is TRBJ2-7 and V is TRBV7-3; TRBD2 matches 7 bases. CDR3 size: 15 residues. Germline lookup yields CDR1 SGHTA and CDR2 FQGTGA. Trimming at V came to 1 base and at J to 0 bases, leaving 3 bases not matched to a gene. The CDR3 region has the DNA TGTGCCAGCAGCTTAAGCAGCGGGGACTCCTACGAGCAGTACTTC. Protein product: CASSLSSGDSYEQYF.

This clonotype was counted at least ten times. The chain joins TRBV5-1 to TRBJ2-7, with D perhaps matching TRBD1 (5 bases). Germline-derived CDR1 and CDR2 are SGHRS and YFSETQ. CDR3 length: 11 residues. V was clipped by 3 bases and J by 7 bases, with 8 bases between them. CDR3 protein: CASSSGLEQYF. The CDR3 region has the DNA TGCGCCAGCAGCTCAGGGTTAGAGCAGTACTTC.

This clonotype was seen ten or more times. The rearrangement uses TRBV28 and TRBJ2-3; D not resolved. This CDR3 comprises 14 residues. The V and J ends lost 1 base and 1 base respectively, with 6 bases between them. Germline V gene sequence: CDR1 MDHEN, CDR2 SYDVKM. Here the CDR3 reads CASSLLSGTDTQYF. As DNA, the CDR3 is TGTGCCAGCAGTTTATTATCGGGCACAGATACGCAGTATTTT.

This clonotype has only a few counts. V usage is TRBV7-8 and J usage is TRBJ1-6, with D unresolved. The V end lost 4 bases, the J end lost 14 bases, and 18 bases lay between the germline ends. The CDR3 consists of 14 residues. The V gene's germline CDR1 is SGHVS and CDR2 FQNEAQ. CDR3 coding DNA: TGTGCCAGCAGCTCCCCCAGTACGGGTTTTTCCCTCCACTTT. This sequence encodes CASSSPSTGFSLHF.

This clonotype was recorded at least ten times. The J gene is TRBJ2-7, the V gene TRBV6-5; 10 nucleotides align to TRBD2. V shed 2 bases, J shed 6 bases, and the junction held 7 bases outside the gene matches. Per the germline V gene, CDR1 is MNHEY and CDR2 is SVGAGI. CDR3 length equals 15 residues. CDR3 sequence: CASSYVPSGSGEQYF. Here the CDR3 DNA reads TGTGCCAGCAGTTACGTGCCTAGCGGGAGCGGCGAGCAGTACTTC.

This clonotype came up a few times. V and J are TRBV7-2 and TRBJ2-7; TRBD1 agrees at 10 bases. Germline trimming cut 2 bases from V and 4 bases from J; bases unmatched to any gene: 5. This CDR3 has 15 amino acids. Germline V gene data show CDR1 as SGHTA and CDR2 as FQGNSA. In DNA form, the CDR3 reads TGTGCCAGCAGCTTAAGACAGGGGGCCTCGTACGAGCAGTACTTC. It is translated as CASSLRQGASYEQYF.

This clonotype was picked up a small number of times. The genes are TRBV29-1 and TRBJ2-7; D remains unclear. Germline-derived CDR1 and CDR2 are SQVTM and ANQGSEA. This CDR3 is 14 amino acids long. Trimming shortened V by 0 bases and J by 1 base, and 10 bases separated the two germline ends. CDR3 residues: CSVEDLSSSYEQYF. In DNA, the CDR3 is TGCAGCGTTGAAGATCTTAGCAGTTCCTACGAGCAGTACTTC.

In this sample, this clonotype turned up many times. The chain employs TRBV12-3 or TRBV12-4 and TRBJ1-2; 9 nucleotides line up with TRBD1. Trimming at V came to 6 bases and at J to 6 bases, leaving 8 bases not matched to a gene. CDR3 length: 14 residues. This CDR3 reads CASSPRTGENGYTF. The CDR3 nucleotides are TGTGCCAGCAGCCCCAGGACAGGGGAGAATGGCTACACCTTC.

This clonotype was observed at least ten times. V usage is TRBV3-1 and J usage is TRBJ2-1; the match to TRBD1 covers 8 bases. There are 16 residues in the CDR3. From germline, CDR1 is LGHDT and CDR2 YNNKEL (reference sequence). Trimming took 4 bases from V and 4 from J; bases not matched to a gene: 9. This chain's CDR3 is CASSPPIGTGYNEQFF. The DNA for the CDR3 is TGTGCCAGCAGCCCCCCTATTGGGACAGGTTACAATGAGCAGTTCTTC.

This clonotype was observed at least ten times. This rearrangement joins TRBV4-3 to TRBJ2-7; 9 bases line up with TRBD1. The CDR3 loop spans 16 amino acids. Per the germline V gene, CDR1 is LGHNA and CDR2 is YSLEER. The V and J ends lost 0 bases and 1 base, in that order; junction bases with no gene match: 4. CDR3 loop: CASSQDPGTGSYEQYF. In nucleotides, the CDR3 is TGCGCCAGCAGCCAAGATCCGGGGACAGGGTCCTACGAGCAGTACTTC.

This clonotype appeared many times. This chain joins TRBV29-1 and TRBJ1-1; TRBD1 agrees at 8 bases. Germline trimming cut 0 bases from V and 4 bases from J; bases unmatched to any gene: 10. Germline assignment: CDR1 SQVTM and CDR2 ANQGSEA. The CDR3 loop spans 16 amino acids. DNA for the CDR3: TGCAGCGTTGAAGATCCTCACGCTACAGGGGGCACTGAAGCTTTCTTT. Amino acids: CSVEDPHATGGTEAFF.

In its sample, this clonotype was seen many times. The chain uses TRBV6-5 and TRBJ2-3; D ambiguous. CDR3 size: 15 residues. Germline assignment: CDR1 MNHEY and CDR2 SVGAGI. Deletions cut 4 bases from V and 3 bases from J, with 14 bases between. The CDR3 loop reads CASSLVAGGTDTQYF. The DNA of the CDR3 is TGTGCCAGCAGTTTAGTTGCAGGTGGGACAGATACGCAGTATTTT.

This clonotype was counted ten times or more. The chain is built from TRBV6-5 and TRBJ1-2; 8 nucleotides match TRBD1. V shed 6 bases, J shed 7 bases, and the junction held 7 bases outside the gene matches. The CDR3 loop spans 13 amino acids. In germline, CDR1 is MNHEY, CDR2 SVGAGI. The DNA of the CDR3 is TGTGCCAGCAGCCGGACAGGGATTCGTGGCTACACCTTC. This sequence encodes CASSRTGIRGYTF.

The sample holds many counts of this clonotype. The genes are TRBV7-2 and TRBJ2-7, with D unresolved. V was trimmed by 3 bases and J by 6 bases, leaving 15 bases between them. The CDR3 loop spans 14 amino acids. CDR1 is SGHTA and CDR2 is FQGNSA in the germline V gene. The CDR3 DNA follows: TGTGCCAGCAGCTTCGAGTACCCGCCGGCCGAGCAGTACTTC. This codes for CASSFEYPPAEQYF. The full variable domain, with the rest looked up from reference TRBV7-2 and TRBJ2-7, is GAGVSQSPSNKVTEKGKDVELRCDPISGHTALYWYRQSLGQGLEFLIYFQGNSAPDKSGLPSDRFSAERTGGSVSTLTIQRTQQEDSAVYLCASSFEYPPAEQYFGPGTRLTVT.

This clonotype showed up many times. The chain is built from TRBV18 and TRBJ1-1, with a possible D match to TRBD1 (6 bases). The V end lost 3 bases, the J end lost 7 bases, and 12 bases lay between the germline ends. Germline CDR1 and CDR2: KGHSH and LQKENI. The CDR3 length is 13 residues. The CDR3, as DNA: TGTGCCAGCTCACCCGACAGGTCTAGTGAAGCTTTCTTT. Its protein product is CASSPDRSSEAFF.